The entry below describes one T cell receptor (beta chain). The CDR3 consists of 15 residues. Germline V CDR1 and CDR2: KGHDR, SFDVKD. V lost 3 bases to trimming and J lost 7 bases, with 18 bases between them. Authors' processing steps: Estimates of nucleated cell counts were drawn from the amplification of reference gene primers. TCRdb keeps only in-frame clones here, not all; method: immunoSEQ multiplex PCR. That table gives V, J and clone size, and the DNA gave D and trimming. The sample includes approximately 100,000 clones, 60% to 80% seen only once; the top ten take approximately 0.87%. The data were taken from a study of blood T cell repertoires in COVID-19. Study details: The study drew acute and convalescent COVID-19 samples from the United States, Italy and Spain. Nucleic acid was either cDNA or gDNA, and it came from T cells, B-cell-depleted T cells, or PBMCs.

J is TRBJ2-7 and V is TRBV24-1; D perhaps matches TRBD2 (7 bases). The clonotype comes from a human donor with acute or convalescent COVID-19. The donor label of this sample is uncertain. Input material: peripheral blood. The CDR3 loop is CATSDAGAARQEQYF. CDR3 DNA: TGTGCCACCAGTGATGCGGGGGCGGCAAGGCAAGAGCAGTACTTC.